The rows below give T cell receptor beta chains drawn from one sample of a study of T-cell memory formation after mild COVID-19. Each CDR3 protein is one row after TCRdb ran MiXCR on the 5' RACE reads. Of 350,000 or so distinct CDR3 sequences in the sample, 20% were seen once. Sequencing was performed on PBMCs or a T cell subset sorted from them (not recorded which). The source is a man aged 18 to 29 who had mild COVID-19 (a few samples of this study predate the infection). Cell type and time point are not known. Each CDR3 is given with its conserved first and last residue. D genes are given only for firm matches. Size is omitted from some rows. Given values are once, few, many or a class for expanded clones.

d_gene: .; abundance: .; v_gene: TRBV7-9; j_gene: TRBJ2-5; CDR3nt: TGTGCCAGCAGTGATGGTAGGGGACCGGTGGAGACCCAGTACTTC; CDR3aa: CASSDGRGPVETQYF
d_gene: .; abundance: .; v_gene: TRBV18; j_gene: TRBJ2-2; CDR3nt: TGTGCCAGCTCACCACAATCTCCTGTGAACACCGGGGAGCTGTTTTTT; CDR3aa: CASSPQSPVNTGELFF
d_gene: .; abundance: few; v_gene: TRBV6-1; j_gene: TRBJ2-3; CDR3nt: TGTGCCAGCAGTGAAATAGGCCAGACAGATACGCAGTATTTT; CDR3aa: CASSEIGQTDTQYF
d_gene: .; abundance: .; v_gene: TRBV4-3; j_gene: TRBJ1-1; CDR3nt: TGCGCCAGCAGCCAAGACAGGAAAGGGCCTGAAGCTTTCTTT; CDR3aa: CASSQDRKGPEAFF
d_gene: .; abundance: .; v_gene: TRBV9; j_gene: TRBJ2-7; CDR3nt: TGTGCCAGCAGCGTAGATGGTTCCTACGAGCAGTACTTC; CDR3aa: CASSVDGSYEQYF
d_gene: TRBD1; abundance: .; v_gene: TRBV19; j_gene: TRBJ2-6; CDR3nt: TGTGCCAGTGGGGCAGGGGGATTCTCTGGGGCCAACGTCCTGACTTTC; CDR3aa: CASGAGGFSGANVLTF
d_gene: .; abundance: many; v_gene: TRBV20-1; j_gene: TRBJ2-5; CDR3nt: TGCAGTGCTGAGCGGCTAGAACAAGAGACCCAGTACTTC; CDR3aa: CSAERLEQETQYF
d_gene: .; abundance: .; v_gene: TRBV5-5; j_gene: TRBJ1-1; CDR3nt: TGTGCCAGCAGCTTGGCGGCAGGCGTAGGCACTGAAGCTTTCTTT; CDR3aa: CASSLAAGVGTEAFF
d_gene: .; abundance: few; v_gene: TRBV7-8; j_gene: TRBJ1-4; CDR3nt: TGTGCCAGCAGCCCCCAGGACTCGGTATACGAAAAACTGTTTTTT; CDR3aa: CASSPQDSVYEKLFF
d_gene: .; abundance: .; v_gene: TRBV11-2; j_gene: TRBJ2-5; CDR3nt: TGTGCCAGCAGCCCCCTCGGACTTCAAGGCAGGACCCAGTACTTC; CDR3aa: CASSPLGLQGRTQYF
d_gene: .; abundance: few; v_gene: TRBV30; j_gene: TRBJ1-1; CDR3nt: TGTGCCTGGAGGGGAGGGCTTGGGGGCACTGAAGCTTTCTTT; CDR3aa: CAWRGGLGGTEAFF
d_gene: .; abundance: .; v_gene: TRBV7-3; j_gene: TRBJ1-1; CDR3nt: TGTGCCAGCAGCTTCAAGGCGACAGGTGAAGCTTTCTTT; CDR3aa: CASSFKATGEAFF
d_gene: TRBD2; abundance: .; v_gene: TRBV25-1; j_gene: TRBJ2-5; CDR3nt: TGTGCCAGCAGTGAAAAGCGGGGGGGCAGGGAGACCCAGTACTTC; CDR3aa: CASSEKRGGRETQYF
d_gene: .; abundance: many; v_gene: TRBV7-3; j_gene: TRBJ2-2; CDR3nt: TGTGCCAGCAGCTCGGAGGCTCGGACCGGGGAGCTGTTTTTT; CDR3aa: CASSSEARTGELFF